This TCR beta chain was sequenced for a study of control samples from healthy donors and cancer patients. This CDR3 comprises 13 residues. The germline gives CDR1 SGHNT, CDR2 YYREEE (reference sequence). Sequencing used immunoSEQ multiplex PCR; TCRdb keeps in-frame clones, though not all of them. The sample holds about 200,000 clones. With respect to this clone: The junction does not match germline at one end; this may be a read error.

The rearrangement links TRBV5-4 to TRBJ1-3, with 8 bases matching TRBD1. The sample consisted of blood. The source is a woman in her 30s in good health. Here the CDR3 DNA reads TGTGCCAGCAGCTTGACAGGGGGAAAGACCATATATTTT. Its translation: CASSLTGGKTIYF.